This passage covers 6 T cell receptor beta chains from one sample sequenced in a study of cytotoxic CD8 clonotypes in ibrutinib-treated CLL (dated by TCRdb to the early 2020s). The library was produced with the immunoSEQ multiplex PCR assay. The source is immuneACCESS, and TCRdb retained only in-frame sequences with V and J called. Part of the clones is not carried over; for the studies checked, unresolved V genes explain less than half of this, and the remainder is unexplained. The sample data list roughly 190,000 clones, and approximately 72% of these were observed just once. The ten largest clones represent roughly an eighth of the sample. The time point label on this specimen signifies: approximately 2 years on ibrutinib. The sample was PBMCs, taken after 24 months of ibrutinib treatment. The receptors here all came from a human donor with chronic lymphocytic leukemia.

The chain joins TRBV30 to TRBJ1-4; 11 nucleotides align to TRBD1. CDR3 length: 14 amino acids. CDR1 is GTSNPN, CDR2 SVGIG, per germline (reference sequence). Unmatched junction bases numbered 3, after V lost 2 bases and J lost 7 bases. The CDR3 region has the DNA TGTGCCTGGAGTACTGGACAGGGGGCTGAAAAACTGTTTTTT. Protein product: CAWSTGQGAEKLFF.

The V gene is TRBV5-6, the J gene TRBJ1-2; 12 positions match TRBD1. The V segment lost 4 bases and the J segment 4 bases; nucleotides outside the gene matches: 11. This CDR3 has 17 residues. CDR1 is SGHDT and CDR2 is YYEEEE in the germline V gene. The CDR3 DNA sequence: TGTGCCAGCAGCCACCGGGACAGGGGGCGTCGAAGCTATGGCTACACCTTC. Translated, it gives CASSHRDRGRRSYGYTF.

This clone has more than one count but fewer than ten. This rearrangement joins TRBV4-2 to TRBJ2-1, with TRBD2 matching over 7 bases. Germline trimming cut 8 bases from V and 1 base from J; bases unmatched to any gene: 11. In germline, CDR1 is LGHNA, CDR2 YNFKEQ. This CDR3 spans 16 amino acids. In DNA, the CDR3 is TGTGCCAGCGCCGCGGGGGTGGAGCTTTCCTACAATGAGCAGTTCTTC. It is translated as CASAAGVELSYNEQFF.

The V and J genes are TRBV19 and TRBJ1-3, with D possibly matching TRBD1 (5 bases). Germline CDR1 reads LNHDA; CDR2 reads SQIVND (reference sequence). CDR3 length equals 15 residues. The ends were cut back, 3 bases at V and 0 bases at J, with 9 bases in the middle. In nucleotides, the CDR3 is TGTGCCAGTAGTATCTCGACAGTCTCTGGAAACACCATATATTTT. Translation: CASSISTVSGNTIYF.

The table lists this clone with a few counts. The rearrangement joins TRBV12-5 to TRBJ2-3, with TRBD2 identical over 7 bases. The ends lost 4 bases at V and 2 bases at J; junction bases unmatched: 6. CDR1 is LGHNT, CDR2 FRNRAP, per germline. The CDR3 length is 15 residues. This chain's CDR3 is CASGWSSGVTDTQYF. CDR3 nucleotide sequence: TGTGCTAGTGGTTGGTCTAGCGGCGTCACAGATACGCAGTATTTT.

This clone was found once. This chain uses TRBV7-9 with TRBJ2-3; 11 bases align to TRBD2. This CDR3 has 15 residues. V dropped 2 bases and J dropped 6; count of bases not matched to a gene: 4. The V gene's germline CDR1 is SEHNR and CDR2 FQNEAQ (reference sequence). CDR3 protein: CASSLHSGRGDTQYF. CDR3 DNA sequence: TGTGCCAGCAGCTTACATAGCGGGAGGGGGGATACGCAGTATTTT.